This entry describes one T cell receptor (beta chain). The antigen is undetermined. Profiled with immunoSEQ multiplex PCR; TCRdb holds only in-frame clones, not every one. Here the sample spans tens of thousands of clones, over 75% being singletons. This entry comes from a study of T cells in tumors after PD-1 blockade. Turning to the study itself: Excluded were patients with checkpoint blockade, immunosuppressants, or radiotherapy or other anti-cancer therapy within 4 weeks. Either cemiplimab 350 mg every 2 weeks or pembrolizumab 200 mg every 3 weeks was given. Study findings and constraints: Roughly 42% of tumor TCR clonotypes were also found in blood.

The material was PBMCs, obtained before anti-PD-1 treatment. This TCR derives from a human donor with basal cell carcinoma.

The DNA of the CDR3 is TGTGCCACAGCCGGGACAGACAAACGTAGTGAGCAGTTCTTC. This encodes CATAGTDKRSEQFF. The chain is built from TRBV19 and TRBJ2-1, with 7 bases matching TRBD1. The CDR3 runs to 14 residues. With 10 bases clipped from V and 9 bases from J, the junction kept 15 bases outside the gene matches. Germline V gene lookup returns CDR1 LNHDA and CDR2 SQIVND (reference sequence). Using reference TRBV19 and TRBJ2-1 for the parts outside the CDR3, the full variable domain is DGGITQSPKYLFRKEGQNVTLSCEQNLNHDAMYWYRQDPGQGLRLIYYSQIVNDFQKGDIAEGYSVSREKKESFPLTVTSAQKNPTAFYLCATAGTDKRSEQFFGPGTRLTVL.